This T cell receptor (beta chain) is drawn from a study of blood T cell repertoires in COVID-19. V lost 0 bases, J lost 5 bases, and 15 bases lay in between. The CDR3 runs to 16 residues. The germline V gene encodes CDR1 WSHSY and CDR2 SAAADI. Profiled with immunoSEQ multiplex PCR; TCRdb holds only in-frame clones, not every one. This sample has about 400,000 clones, with roughly 86% found just once. The sequence derives from a woman aged 35 to 49 with acute COVID-19. This rearrangement joins TRBV10-2 to TRBJ2-3, with D possibly matching TRBD2 (6 bases). The source material was PBMCs or T cells enriched from blood (not recorded which). CDR3 region: CASSESRGSAGDTQYF. The DNA for the CDR3 is TGCGCCAGCAGTGAGTCTCGGGGGTCTGCGGGAGATACGCAGTATTTT.